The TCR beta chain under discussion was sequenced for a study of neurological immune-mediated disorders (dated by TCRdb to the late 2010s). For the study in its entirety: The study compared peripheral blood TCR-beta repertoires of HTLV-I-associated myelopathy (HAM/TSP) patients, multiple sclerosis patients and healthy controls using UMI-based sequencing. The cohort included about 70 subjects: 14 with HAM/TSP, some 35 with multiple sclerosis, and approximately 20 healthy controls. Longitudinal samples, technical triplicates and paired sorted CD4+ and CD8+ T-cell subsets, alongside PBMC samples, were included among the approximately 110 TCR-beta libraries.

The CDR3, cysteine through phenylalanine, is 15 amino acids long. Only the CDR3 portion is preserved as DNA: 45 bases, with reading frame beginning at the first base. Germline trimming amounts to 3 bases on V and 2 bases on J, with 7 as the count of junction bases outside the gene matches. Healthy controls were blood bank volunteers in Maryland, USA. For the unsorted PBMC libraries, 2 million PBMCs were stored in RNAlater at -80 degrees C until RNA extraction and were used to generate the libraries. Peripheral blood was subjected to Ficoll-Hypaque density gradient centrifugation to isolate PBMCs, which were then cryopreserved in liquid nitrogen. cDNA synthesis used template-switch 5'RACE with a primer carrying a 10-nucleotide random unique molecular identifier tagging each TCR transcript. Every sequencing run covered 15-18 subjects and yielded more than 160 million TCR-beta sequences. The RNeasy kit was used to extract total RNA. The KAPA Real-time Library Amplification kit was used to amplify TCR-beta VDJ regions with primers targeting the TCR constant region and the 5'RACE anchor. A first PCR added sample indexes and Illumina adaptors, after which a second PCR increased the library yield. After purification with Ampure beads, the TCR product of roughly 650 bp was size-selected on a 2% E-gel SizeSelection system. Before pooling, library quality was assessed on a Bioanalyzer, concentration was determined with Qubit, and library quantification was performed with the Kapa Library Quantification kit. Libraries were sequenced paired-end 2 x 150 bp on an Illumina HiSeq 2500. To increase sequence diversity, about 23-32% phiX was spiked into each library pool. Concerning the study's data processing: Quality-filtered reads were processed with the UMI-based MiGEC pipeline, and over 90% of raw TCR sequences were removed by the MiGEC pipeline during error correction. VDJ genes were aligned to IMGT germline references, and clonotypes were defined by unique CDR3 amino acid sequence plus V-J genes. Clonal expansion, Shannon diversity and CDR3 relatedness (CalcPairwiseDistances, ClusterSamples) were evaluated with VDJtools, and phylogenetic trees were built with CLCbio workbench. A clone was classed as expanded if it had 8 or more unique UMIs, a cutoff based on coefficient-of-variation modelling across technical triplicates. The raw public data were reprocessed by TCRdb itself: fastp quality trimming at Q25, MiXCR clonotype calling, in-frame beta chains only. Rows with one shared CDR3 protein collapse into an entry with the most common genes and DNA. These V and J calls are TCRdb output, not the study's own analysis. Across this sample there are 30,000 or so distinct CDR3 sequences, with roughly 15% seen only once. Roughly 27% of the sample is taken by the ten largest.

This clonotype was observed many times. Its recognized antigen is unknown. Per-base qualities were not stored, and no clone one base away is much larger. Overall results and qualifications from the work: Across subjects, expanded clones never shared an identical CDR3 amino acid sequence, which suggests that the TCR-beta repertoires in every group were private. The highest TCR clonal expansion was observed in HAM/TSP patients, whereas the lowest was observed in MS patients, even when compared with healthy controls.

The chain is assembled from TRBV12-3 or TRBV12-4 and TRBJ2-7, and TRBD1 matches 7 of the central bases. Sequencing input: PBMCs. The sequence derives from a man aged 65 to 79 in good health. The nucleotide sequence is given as TGTGCCAGCAGTTTTGGGACAGCCGGGCCCTACGAGCAGTACTTC. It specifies CASSFGTAGPYEQYF.